This entry concerns a single TCR beta chain. Profiling relied on immunoSEQ multiplex PCR, and the TCRdb table lists in-frame clones only, not all of them. Here the sample spans tens of thousands of clones, roughly 90% being singletons. CDR3 size: 15 residues. V dropped 6 bases and J dropped 11; count of bases not matched to a gene: 12. Germline V gives CDR1 ENHRY, CDR2 SYGVKD. The sample belongs to a study of control samples from healthy donors and cancer patients. Sequences were obtained from PBMCs. This TCR came from a woman in her thirties or forties with head and neck cancer. This chain uses TRBV10-3 with TRBJ1-5; 11 bases map to TRBD1. CDR3 sequence reads: CAISEGQGGIMAQHF. In nucleotides, the CDR3 is TGTGCCATCAGCGAGGGACAGGGGGGAATCATGGCCCAGCATTTT.